Following are 18 T cell receptor beta chains from one sample sequenced in a study of T cells after posttransplantation cyclophosphamide. Cells defined as naive were viable CD3+CD4+ or CD3+CD8+ and CCR7+CD45RA+CD45RO-CD95-CD27+CD28+. Profiled with immunoSEQ multiplex PCR; TCRdb holds only in-frame clones, not every one. This sample has roughly 32,000 clones, with over 80% found just once. Sequencing was carried out using naive CD4+ T cells sorted from PBMCs. These receptors originate from a woman aged 55-70 years in good health, CMV-negative, and a related stem cell transplant donor.

This chain links TRBV5-8 with TRBJ1-1; D ambiguous. CDR3 size: 15 residues. Between the trimmed V and J ends, which lost 2 bases and 1 base, there was a span of 12 bases. Germline CDR1 SGHTS, CDR2 YDEGEE. The CDR3 DNA sequence: TGTGCCAGCAGCTTCGACATTTTGGAGAACACTGAAGCTTTCTTT. It specifies CASSFDILENTEAFF.

This clone was seen just once. The rearrangement uses TRBV6-1 and TRBJ2-1; 9 nucleotides agree with TRBD2. This CDR3 contains 14 residues. The junction had 10 bases not matched to a gene; V was cut back by 11 bases and J by 5 bases. The germline V gene has CDR1 MNHNS and CDR2 SASEGT. CDR3 nucleotides: TGTGCCGCAGCCGGGAGCGGGGGGAACAATGAGCAGTTCTTC. This translates into CAAAGSGGNNEQFF.

The V gene is TRBV28, the J gene TRBJ2-3, with 8 nucleotides matching TRBD1. Germline assignment: CDR1 MDHEN and CDR2 SYDVKM. Unmatched junction bases numbered 9, after V lost 2 bases and J lost 5 bases. CDR3 length equals 16 residues. The CDR3: CASSLGGQVKKDTQYF. The CDR3 DNA reads TGTGCCAGCAGTTTAGGGGGACAGGTCAAGAAAGATACGCAGTATTTT.

V gene TRBV2 combines with J gene TRBJ1-3; 9 nucleotides match TRBD1. CDR3 length equals 15 residues. Germline trimming cut 6 bases from V and 1 base from J; bases unmatched to any gene: 4. Germline values: CDR1 SNHLY, CDR2 FYNNEI. As DNA, the CDR3 is TGTGCCAGCAGGGAACAGGGGGCTTCTGGAAACACCATATATTTT. It specifies CASREQGASGNTIYF.

The chain links TRBV25-1 to TRBJ1-1, with TRBD1 matching over 10 bases. This CDR3 contains 17 residues. Germline CDR1 MGHDK, CDR2 SYGVNS. V lost 7 bases and J lost 0; bases outside the gene matches: 11. The CDR3 is CASIRDRGRVMNTEAFF. DNA of the CDR3: TGTGCCAGCATAAGGGACAGGGGAAGGGTCATGAACACTGAAGCTTTCTTT.

This chain links TRBV5-1 with TRBJ2-3; TRBD2 agrees at 8 bases. Germline values: CDR1 SGHRS, CDR2 YFSETQ. The CDR3 length is 15 residues. V dropped 5 bases and J dropped 3; count of bases not matched to a gene: 8. The CDR3 coding sequence is TGCGCCAGCAGTCCATTAGCGGGAAAGACAGATACGCAGTATTTT. It is translated as CASSPLAGKTDTQYF. The full variable domain, completed using reference TRBV5-1 and TRBJ2-3, is KAGVTQTPRYLIKTRGQQVTLSCSPISGHRSVSWYQQTPGQGLQFLFEYFSETQRNKGNFPGRFSGRQFSNSRSEMNVSTLELGDSALYLCASSPLAGKTDTQYFGPGTRLTVL.

This chain uses TRBV4-2 with TRBJ1-2; maybe TRBD1 (5 bases). The CDR3 runs to 14 residues. Germline CDR1 is LGHNA and CDR2 is YNFKEQ. Trimming removed 0 bases from V and 7 bases from J, with 12 bases in between. DNA for the CDR3: TGTGCCAGCAGCCAAGAGGGGGGGGGAGGTGGCTACACCTTC. As protein: CASSQEGGGGGYTF.

V and J are TRBV11-3 and TRBJ2-4, with a possible D match to TRBD2 (5 bases). The length of the CDR3 is 12 residues. Looked up from germline, CDR1 is SGHNT and CDR2 is YENEEA. Trimming took off 5 bases at V and 13 bases at J, with 15 bases between the two ends. DNA of the CDR3: TGTGCCAGCAGCCAAGGGCGAGGGCACCAGTACTTC. Its translation is CASSQGRGHQYF. The variable domain in full, with the rest retrieved from reference TRBV11-3 and TRBJ2-4, is EAGVVQSPRYKIIEKKQPVAFWCNPISGHNTLYWYLQNLGQGPELLIRYENEEAVDDSQLPKDRFSAERLKGVDSTLKIQPAELGDSAVYLCASSQGRGHQYFGAGTRLSVL.

V gene TRBV30 combines with J gene TRBJ1-1, with D possibly TRBD1 on 5 matching bases. Germline V lookup: CDR1 GTSNPN, CDR2 SVGIG (reference sequence). V lost 5 bases to trimming and J lost 7 bases, with 14 bases between them. The CDR3 has 12 residues. CDR3 nucleotides: TGTGCCTGGGGATCGGGACTGAGTGAAGCTTTCTTT. Protein sequence: CAWGSGLSEAFF. Using reference TRBV30 and TRBJ1-1 for the parts outside the CDR3, the full variable domain is SQTIHQWPATLVQPVGSPLSLECTVEGTSNPNLYWYRQAAGRGLQLLFYSVGIGQISSEVPQNLSASRPQDRQFILSSKKLLLSDSGFYLCAWGSGLSEAFFGQGTRLTVV.

The chain uses TRBV7-3 and TRBJ2-2; D call uncertain. V lost 5 bases and J lost 4, with 8 bases in between. The CDR3 consists of 13 residues. Germline CDR1 SGHTA, CDR2 FQGTGA. The CDR3 spells CASSERVTGELFF. The CDR3 DNA sequence: TGTGCCAGCAGCGAACGGGTCACCGGGGAGCTGTTTTTT.

This sequence joins TRBV28 and TRBJ1-1; 9 nucleotides match TRBD1. The junction had 9 bases not matched to a gene; V was cut back by 5 bases and J by 5 bases. The CDR3 sequence is 15 residues long. The germline CDR1 and CDR2 sequences are MDHEN and SYDVKM. CDR3 amino acids: CASSGGTGWGTEAFF. CDR3 DNA: TGTGCCAGCAGTGGGGGGACAGGGTGGGGGACTGAAGCTTTCTTT. Full variable domain (rest looked up from reference TRBV28 and TRBJ1-1): DVKVTQSSRYLVKRTGEKVFLECVQDMDHENMFWYRQDPGLGLRLIYFSYDVKMKEKGDIPEGYSVSREKKERFSLILESASTNQTSMYLCASSGGTGWGTEAFFGQGTRLTVV.

The rearrangement links TRBV6-5 to TRBJ1-3; D might be TRBD1 (6 bases). Germline CDR1 MNHEY, CDR2 SVGAGI. This CDR3 region has 16 residues. V was pared by 4 bases and J by 1 base, with 14 bases between. As DNA, the CDR3 is TGTGCCAGCAGTTTCTCTACAGGGAAGTCTGGAAACACCATATATTTT. Translation gives CASSFSTGKSGNTIYF.

This chain joins TRBV28 and TRBJ1-4; D gene uncertain. Germline V CDR1 and CDR2: MDHEN, SYDVKM. The CDR3 covers 15 residues. The V end lost 5 bases, the J end lost 0 bases, and 10 bases lay between the germline ends. CDR3 in amino acids: CASSPYGATNEKLFF. The DNA of the CDR3 is TGTGCCAGCAGTCCCTACGGTGCAACTAATGAAAAACTGTTTTTT.

This chain joins TRBV6-5 and TRBJ2-3; TRBD2 matches 8 bases. CDR3 size: 16 residues. Germline trimming cut 4 bases from V and 3 bases from J; bases unmatched to any gene: 9. Germline-derived CDR1 and CDR2 are MNHEY and SVGAGI. The CDR3 reads CASSSQVAGGTDTQYF. The CDR3 nucleotides are TGTGCCAGCAGTTCACAGGTTGCGGGGGGTACAGATACGCAGTATTTT.

The V call is TRBV27, the J call TRBJ2-7; 9 positions match TRBD2. Per the germline V gene, CDR1 is MNHEY and CDR2 is SMNVEV (reference sequence). The CDR3 is 16 residues long. J lost 1 base, V lost 3 bases, and 7 bases had no gene match. DNA for the CDR3: TGTGCCAGCAGTTTCAACGGGACTAGCCCTTCCTACGAGCAGTACTTC. Translation: CASSFNGTSPSYEQYF.

V gene TRBV7-2 combines with J gene TRBJ2-2, with D perhaps TRBD1 (6 bases). The CDR3 length is 16 residues. V was pared by 5 bases and J by 7 bases, with 20 bases between. Per the germline V gene, CDR1 is SGHTA and CDR2 is FQGNSA. The CDR3 loop is CASSQRWGPLIGELFF. Written as DNA, the CDR3 is TGTGCCAGCAGCCAAAGGTGGGGGCCCCTCATCGGGGAGCTGTTTTTT.

This clone was found a few times. The chain uses TRBV5-1 and TRBJ1-5, with 9 bases lining up with TRBD1. CDR1 SGHRS and CDR2 YFSETQ come from the germline V gene. The CDR3 sequence is 14 residues long. J lost 7 bases, V lost 4 bases, and 6 bases had no gene match. CDR3 nucleotides: TGCGCCAGCAGCCCAGGACAGGGGAGCCAGCCCCAGCATTTT. It yields the protein CASSPGQGSQPQHF.

This clone was recorded once. The rearrangement uses TRBV18 and TRBJ2-5; TRBD1 matches 11 bases. V was clipped by 2 bases and J by 4 bases; unmatched bases: 3. Germline assignment: CDR1 KGHSH and CDR2 LQKENI. The CDR3 length is 15 residues. CDR3 sequence reads: CASSPSGTGGETQYF. Written as DNA, the CDR3 is TGTGCCAGCTCACCATCGGGGACAGGGGGAGAGACCCAGTACTTC.